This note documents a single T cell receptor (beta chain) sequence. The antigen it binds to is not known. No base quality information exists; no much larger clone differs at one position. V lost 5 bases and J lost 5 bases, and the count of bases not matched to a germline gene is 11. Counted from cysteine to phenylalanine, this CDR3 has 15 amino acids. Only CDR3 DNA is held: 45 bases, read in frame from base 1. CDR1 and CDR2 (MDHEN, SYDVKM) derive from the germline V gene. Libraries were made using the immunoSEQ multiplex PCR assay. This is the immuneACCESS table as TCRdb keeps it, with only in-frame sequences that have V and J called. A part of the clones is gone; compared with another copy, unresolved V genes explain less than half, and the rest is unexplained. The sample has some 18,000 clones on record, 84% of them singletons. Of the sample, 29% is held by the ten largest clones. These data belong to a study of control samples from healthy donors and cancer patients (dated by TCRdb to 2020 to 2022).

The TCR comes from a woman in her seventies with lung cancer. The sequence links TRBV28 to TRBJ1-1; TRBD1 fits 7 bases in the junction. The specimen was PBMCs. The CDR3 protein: CASSPYLQGWTEAFF. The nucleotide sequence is TGTGCCAGCAGTCCCTACCTACAGGGGTGGACTGAAGCTTTCTTT.